This T cell receptor beta chain was obtained from a study of blood T cell repertoires in COVID-19. Sequencing used immunoSEQ multiplex PCR; TCRdb keeps in-frame clones, though not all of them. Altogether 200,000 to 250,000 clones are present, under 90% being singletons, with the ten largest covering roughly 1.8%. The receptor comes from a man in his sixties who had recovered from COVID-19. Specimen: PBMCs or T cells enriched from blood (not recorded which).

CDR3 nucleotide sequence: TGCGCCAGCAGCTTGGCAGGGCCTCCCTACGAGCAGTACTTC. It is translated as CASSLAGPPYEQYF. This chain uses TRBV5-1 with TRBJ2-7, with D perhaps matching TRBD1 (5 bases). Germline lookup yields CDR1 SGHRS and CDR2 YFSETQ. CDR3 length equals 14 residues. Trimming removed 0 bases at V and 2 bases at J, with 9 bases between.